This T cell receptor beta chain derives from a study of T-cell memory formation after mild COVID-19. Study details: TCR clusters showed largely donor specificity.

TCRdb called the 5' RACE reads again in MiXCR, with one record for every CDR3 protein. The table records about 390,000 distinct CDR3 sequences, over 20% of them present only once. Deletions cut 5 bases from V and 3 bases from J, with 17 bases between. Germline lookup yields CDR1 MNHEY and CDR2 SVGEGT. This CDR3 comprises 15 residues. This clonotype has just a few counts. The rearrangement uses TRBV6-2 or TRBV6-3 and TRBJ2-7; D is unclear. The clonotype originates from an adult woman who had mild COVID-19 (a few samples of this study predate the infection). Cell type and time point are not known. Sequences were obtained from PBMCs or a T cell subset sorted from them (not recorded which). Here the CDR3 reads CASSQKIPTDYEQYF. In DNA, the CDR3 is TGTGCCAGCAGTCAGAAGATCCCAACCGACTACGAGCAGTACTTC.